The 22 T cell receptor beta chains given below trace back to one sample, sequenced in a study of identical twins. TCRdb independently ran MiXCR on the 5' RACE reads; one entry per CDR3 protein. The sample yields around 300,000 distinct CDR3 sequences, roughly 8.6% seen once. The sample was also linked to a second study, of yellow fever vaccine responses in identical twins.

The specimen was memory (CD45RO+) T cells sorted from blood. The receptors were gathered from a young woman in good health.

The chain joins TRBV25-1 to TRBJ2-5; 10 bases match TRBD1. V trimming: 2 bases; J trimming: 5 bases; junction bases outside the gene matches: 8. In germline, CDR1 is MGHDK, CDR2 SYGVNS. This CDR3 has 16 residues. The CDR3 reads CASSERGTGVRETQYF. As DNA, the CDR3 is TGTGCCAGCAGTGAACGAGGGACAGGGGTTAGGGAGACCCAGTACTTC.

The J gene is TRBJ2-1, the V gene TRBV3-1; TRBD2 aligns across 10 bases. V lost 6 bases to trimming and J lost 1 base; unmatched junction nucleotides: 3. The CDR3 is 15 residues long. Looked up from germline, CDR1 is LGHDT and CDR2 is YNNKEL (reference sequence). CDR3 residues: CASRTSGFSYNEQFF. The CDR3 DNA is TGTGCCAGCAGGACTAGCGGGTTTTCCTACAATGAGCAGTTCTTC.

This clonotype was recorded at least ten times. The rearrangement uses TRBV29-1 and TRBJ2-5, with D perhaps matching TRBD2 (6 bases). The CDR3 runs to 13 residues. CDR1 is SQVTM, CDR2 ANQGSEA, per germline. Trimming cost V 6 bases and J 2 bases, with 13 bases left between them. The CDR3, as DNA: TGCAGCGTGGGACTGCACCTTCAAGAGACCCAGTACTTC. As protein: CSVGLHLQETQYF.

This clonotype was counted only a few times. The V call is TRBV19, the J call TRBJ2-1, with D unresolved. The CDR3 covers 12 residues. V was shortened by 3 bases and J by 8 bases, with 8 bases between the two germline ends. Germline V gene sequence: CDR1 LNHDA, CDR2 SQIVND (reference sequence). The CDR3 region has the DNA TGTGCCAGTAGTATCCCCCGTCATGAGCAGTTCTTC. This encodes CASSIPRHEQFF.

This clonotype was seen repeatedly, ten times or more. The rearrangement uses TRBV3-1 and TRBJ2-7; 10 nucleotides line up with TRBD2. Germline CDR1 reads LGHDT; CDR2 reads YNNKEL (reference sequence). Trimming cost V 3 bases and J 2 bases; bases outside gene matches: 1. The CDR3 spans 14 residues. In nucleotides, the CDR3 is TGTGCCAGCAGCCACGGGACTAGCGCCTACGAGCAGTACTTC. Translation gives CASSHGTSAYEQYF.

The chain combines TRBV7-8 with TRBJ2-7, with unresolved D. Per the germline V gene, CDR1 is SGHVS and CDR2 is FQNEAQ. There are 11 residues in the CDR3. V was clipped by 5 bases and J by 3 bases, with 5 bases between them. Here the CDR3 DNA reads TGTGCCAGCAGCGAACGCTACGAGCAGTACGTC. It yields the protein CASSERYEQYV.

This clonotype was seen at least ten times. The chain has TRBV5-5 and TRBJ1-3, with D perhaps TRBD1 (5 bases). V lost 4 bases, J lost 0 bases, and 17 bases lay in between. Per the germline V gene, CDR1 is SGHKS and CDR2 is YYEKEE (reference sequence). This CDR3 has 17 amino acids. In DNA form, the CDR3 reads TGTGCCAGCAGCCTACTGGGGCACCTGAGCTCTGGAAACACCATATATTTT. The encoded protein is CASSLLGHLSSGNTIYF.

This clonotype has only one observation. The chain combines TRBV24-1 with TRBJ2-5; either TRBD1 or TRBD2 may supply D (5 bases each). Trimming cost V 3 bases and J 4 bases, with 14 bases left between them. The germline V gene has CDR1 KGHDR and CDR2 SFDVKD. The length of the CDR3 is 15 residues. Written as DNA, the CDR3 is TGTGCCACCAGTGATCGGGGCTCAGGCGTAGAGACCCAGTACTTC. Protein product: CATSDRGSGVETQYF.

The chain is built from TRBV5-1 and TRBJ2-2, with a possible D match to TRBD2 (5 bases). V lost 4 bases, J lost 0 bases, and 10 bases lay in between. CDR3 length equals 15 residues. Germline loops: CDR1 SGHRS, CDR2 YFSETQ. DNA of the CDR3: TGCGCCAGCAGCGCGGTAGCGACGAACACCGGGGAGCTGTTTTTT. Amino acids: CASSAVATNTGELFF. Supplemented by reference TRBV5-1 and TRBJ2-2, the full variable domain reads KAGVTQTPRYLIKTRGQQVTLSCSPISGHRSVSWYQQTPGQGLQFLFEYFSETQRNKGNFPGRFSGRQFSNSRSEMNVSTLELGDSALYLCASSAVATNTGELFFGEGSRLTVL.

The chain carries TRBV3-1 and TRBJ2-7; 8 bases map to TRBD1. Germline V gives CDR1 LGHDT, CDR2 YNNKEL (reference sequence). V gave up 0 bases and J gave up 5 bases; unmatched junction bases: 6. This CDR3 contains 15 residues. CDR3 amino acids: CASSQDQGAVNEQYV. CDR3 bases: TGTGCCAGCAGCCAAGATCAGGGGGCTGTCAACGAGCAGTACGTC.

The rearrangement uses TRBV18 and TRBJ2-1, with D perhaps TRBD2 (5 bases). The CDR3 spans 16 residues. Trimming left V 2 bases short and J 0 bases short, with 11 bases between. The germline CDR1 and CDR2 sequences are KGHSH and LQKENI. The CDR3 DNA reads TGTGCCAGCTCACCAAAGACGGGGAACTCCTACAATGAGCAGTTCTTC. The encoded protein is CASSPKTGNSYNEQFF.

The chain has TRBV9 and TRBJ2-3; D is unclear. The CDR3 is 13 amino acids. The germline V and J ends were trimmed by 3 bases and 7 bases, with 12 bases remaining between them. The germline V gene has CDR1 SGDLS and CDR2 YYNGEE. The CDR3, as DNA: TGTGCCAGCAGCGAACTGCCTTCCTATACGCAGTATTTT. It yields the protein CASSELPSYTQYF.

This rearrangement joins TRBV20-1 to TRBJ2-5; 8 nucleotides match TRBD2. The CDR3 is made up of 15 amino acids. Trimming cost V 1 base and J 5 bases; bases outside gene matches: 9. Germline V gene lookup returns CDR1 DFQATT and CDR2 SNEGSKA (reference sequence). The CDR3 nucleotides are TGCAGTGCTAGAGGAACGGGAGGGGGTTATGAGACCCAGTACTTC. Its protein product is CSARGTGGGYETQYF.

Many counts were recorded for this clonotype. The J gene is TRBJ2-1, the V gene TRBV12-3 or TRBV12-4; either TRBD1 or TRBD2 may supply D (5 bases each). The CDR3 is 14 amino acids. V lost 7 bases and J lost 4, with 14 bases in between. The CDR3 protein is CASKISGPYNEQFF. The CDR3, as DNA: TGTGCCAGCAAAATCTCGGGGCCTTACAATGAGCAGTTCTTC.

This clonotype showed up many times. The chain couples TRBV5-5 to TRBJ2-6; D not certain. Germline V gene lookup returns CDR1 SGHKS and CDR2 YYEKEE (reference sequence). This CDR3 comprises 15 residues. Trimming pared 4 bases from V and 4 bases from J, leaving 12 bases between. The CDR3 DNA follows: TGTGCCAGCAGCGCGAACGGAGCAGGGGCCAACGTCCTGACTTTC. It yields the protein CASSANGAGANVLTF.

This clonotype was recorded at least ten times. The chain employs TRBV5-1 and TRBJ2-1; 8 nucleotides match TRBD1. The V segment lost 4 bases and the J segment 3 bases; nucleotides outside the gene matches: 6. This CDR3 spans 15 amino acids. Germline V gene lookup returns CDR1 SGHRS and CDR2 YFSETQ. The CDR3 loop reads CASSEDRVNYNEQFF. In nucleotides, the CDR3 is TGCGCCAGCAGCGAGGACAGGGTCAACTACAATGAGCAGTTCTTC.

This clonotype has at least ten counts. The chain joins TRBV12-3 or TRBV12-4 to TRBJ2-1; 10 nucleotides line up with TRBD2. V dropped 3 bases and J dropped 3; count of bases not matched to a gene: 2. The CDR3 extends over 15 amino acids. The CDR3: CASSLGTSDYNEQFF. The CDR3 nucleotides read TGTGCCAGCAGTTTGGGGACTAGCGACTACAATGAGCAGTTCTTC.

This clonotype was detected only a few times. J is TRBJ2-5 and V is TRBV20-1, with TRBD2 matching 10 bases. There are 21 residues in the CDR3. From germline, CDR1 is DFQATT and CDR2 SNEGSKA (reference sequence). With V trimmed by 0 bases and J by 1 base, 20 bases remained unmatched. This chain's CDR3 is CSARDLPSGGLKVWGQETQYF. The DNA of the CDR3 is TGCAGTGCTAGAGATCTTCCTAGCGGGGGTTTAAAGGTCTGGGGCCAAGAGACCCAGTACTTC.

This clonotype came up many times. The chain has TRBV6-1 and TRBJ2-5, with TRBD2 matching over 14 bases. V was pared by 6 bases and J by 2 bases, with 8 bases of the junction left unmatched. Germline loops: CDR1 MNHNS, CDR2 SASEGT. The CDR3 has 17 residues. The CDR3 DNA is TGTGCCAGCAGACCGCGACTAGCGGGGGGGCGGCAAGAGACCCAGTACTTC. This gives the protein CASRPRLAGGRQETQYF.

This clonotype has only a few counts. The chain combines TRBV27 with TRBJ2-5; 11 bases fit TRBD1. Germline-derived CDR1 and CDR2 are MNHEY and SMNVEV (reference sequence). The CDR3 has 15 amino acids. J was trimmed by 4 bases and V by 7 bases; bases with no gene match: 8. The CDR3 region is CASKWTGGSRETQYF. In DNA form, the CDR3 reads TGTGCCAGCAAGTGGACAGGGGGCAGTCGAGAGACCCAGTACTTC.

This clonotype was picked up many times. This sequence joins TRBV4-1 and TRBJ2-5; D gene uncertain. The ends were cut back, 1 base at V and 5 bases at J, with 8 bases in the middle. CDR1 is MGHRA and CDR2 is YSYEKL in the germline V gene. The CDR3 loop spans 13 amino acids. The CDR3 bases are TGCGCCAGCAGCCAAGGTTCGGTTGAGACCCAGTACTTC. This translates into CASSQGSVETQYF.

This clonotype was seen more than once but under ten times. The chain uses TRBV6-1 and TRBJ2-5, with 12 bases matching TRBD1. V shed 6 bases, J shed 4 bases, and the junction held 6 bases outside the gene matches. The CDR3 runs to 15 residues. The germline gives CDR1 MNHNS, CDR2 SASEGT. The CDR3 spells CASRSGQGARETQYF. Here the CDR3 DNA reads TGTGCCAGCAGATCGGGACAGGGGGCGAGAGAGACCCAGTACTTC.